Sequencing of this TCR beta chain was carried out in a study of blood T cell repertoires in COVID-19. About the research overall: The cDNA or gDNA used as material had been derived from T cells, B-cell-depleted T cells, or PBMCs.

The CDR3 covers 16 residues. The trim removed 2 bases at V and 1 base at J, leaving 5 bases unmatched. CDR1 is MNHNY and CDR2 is SVGAGI in the germline V gene (reference sequence). Methods used by the authors: Using reference gene primer amplification, nucleated cell counts were estimated. Libraries were prepared by immunoSEQ multiplex PCR; TCRdb keeps only in-frame clonotypes and omits some of them. The V and J calls and clone size were taken over from that table, and D and trimming were inferred from the DNA. The repertoire holds tens of thousands of clones, around nine tenths seen once, with less than 1.5% in the top ten.

The chain carries TRBV6-6 and TRBJ1-5; 7 bases are shared with TRBD1. The specimen sequenced was peripheral blood. This TCR came from a man in his 60s with acute or convalescent COVID-19. The CDR3 loop is CASSYTAGGSNQPQHF. The CDR3 coding sequence is TGTGCCAGCAGTTACACCGCAGGGGGAAGCAATCAGCCCCAGCATTTT.